Following are 21 T cell receptor beta chains from one sample sequenced in a study of T cells in Graves' hyperthyroidism and ophthalmopathy. RNA transcripts provided the source from which TCR beta CDR3 regions were amplified. HTBI primers were employed in a first-round RT-PCR of the TCR CDR3. TCRdb reanalysed the multiplex PCR reads using MiXCR and keeps one entry per CDR3 protein. The sample lists fewer than 400,000 distinct CDR3 sequences; over 12% were seen once. The sequenced sample was blood. These receptors were obtained from a middle-aged man with Graves' ophthalmopathy.

In this sample, this clonotype turned up a few times. This chain links TRBV5-4 with TRBJ2-1; D may match TRBD1 or TRBD2 (5 bases each). This CDR3 comprises 14 residues. Germline loops: CDR1 SGHNT, CDR2 YYREEE (reference sequence). V shed 0 bases and J shed 7 bases, with 11 bases lying between them. The CDR3 sequence: CASSLVGRGNEQFF. The DNA of the CDR3 is TGTGCCAGCAGCTTGGTGGGACGGGGTAATGAGCAGTTCTTC.

This clonotype was recorded a few times. The chain joins TRBV20-1 to TRBJ2-1; 10 bases line up with TRBD2. The length of the CDR3 is 12 residues. V dropped 5 bases and J dropped 15; count of bases not matched to a gene: 10. CDR1 and CDR2 from the germline V gene are DFQATT and SNEGSKA (reference sequence). CDR3 DNA sequence: TGCAGTGCTCTTAGCGGGGAGCGGGGGGGGTTCTTC. Its protein product is CSALSGERGGFF.

Concerning this clonotype: A much larger clone differs from this one at a single base, so this may be a read error. The chain links TRBV11-3 to TRBJ2-7; D is ambiguous. CDR1 and CDR2 (germline): SGHNT, YENEEA. The germline V and J ends were trimmed by 2 bases and 9 bases, with 8 bases remaining between them. The CDR3 loop spans 11 amino acids. The DNA of the CDR3 is TGTGCCAGCAGCTTATCGGGTCGGCAGTACTTC. Residues: CASSLSGRQYF. The full variable domain, its missing parts supplied by reference TRBV11-3 and TRBJ2-7, is EAGVVQSPRYKIIEKKQPVAFWCNPISGHNTLYWYLQNLGQGPELLIRYENEEAVDDSQLPKDRFSAERLKGVDSTLKIQPAELGDSAVYLCASSLSGRQYFGPGTRLTVT.

This clonotype was found many times. The chain has TRBV5-1 and TRBJ2-7; D is unresolved. Germline CDR1 SGHRS, CDR2 YFSETQ. Deletions cut 3 bases from V and 3 bases from J, with 28 bases between. This CDR3 region has 19 residues. CDR3 region: CASSYRGPTVGLRLYEQYF. The CDR3 DNA sequence: TGCGCCAGCAGCTACAGAGGACCGACCGTAGGGCTTCGTCTCTACGAGCAGTACTTC.

The J gene is TRBJ2-7, the V gene TRBV6-1; 7 positions agree with TRBD2. This CDR3 contains 15 residues. V was pared by 1 base and J by 2 bases, with 5 bases of the junction left unmatched. Per germline, CDR1 MNHNS and CDR2 SASEGT. CDR3 bases: TGTGCCAGCAGTGAAGTGGCTGGGGGGGCCTACGAGCAGTACTTC. Translated: CASSEVAGGAYEQYF.

Only one count was recorded for this clonotype. The chain uses TRBV18 and TRBJ2-2; D gene uncertain. This CDR3 contains 12 residues. CDR1 KGHSH and CDR2 LQKENI come from the germline V gene. CDR3 DNA: TGTGCTATCAGAAAGAACACCGGGGAGCTGTTTTTT. This codes for CAIRKNTGELFF.

This clonotype was observed at least ten times. The CDR3: CASSRSGRFPDTQYF. In nucleotides, the CDR3 is TGTGCCAGCAGCCGCAGCGGGAGGTTCCCAGATACGCAGTATTTT. The rearrangement uses TRBV27 and TRBJ2-3; 9 bases are a match to TRBD2. The CDR3 is 15 residues long. Trimming cost V 6 bases and J 4 bases; bases outside gene matches: 8. Germline loops: CDR1 MNHEY, CDR2 SMNVEV (reference sequence).

This clonotype has at least ten counts. The V and J genes are TRBV5-1 and TRBJ2-1, with D hard to call. Germline CDR1 reads SGHRS; CDR2 reads YFSETQ. Trimming stripped 0 bases from V and 4 bases from J, with 11 bases between. This CDR3 is 15 amino acids long. The CDR3 here is CASSLEGQVYNEQFF. CDR3 DNA sequence: TGCGCCAGCAGCTTGGAGGGTCAGGTGTACAATGAGCAGTTCTTC.

Ten or more counts support this clonotype. This chain uses TRBV13 with TRBJ2-3; 7 nucleotides line up with TRBD1. CDR3 size: 13 residues. Germline values: CDR1 PRHDT, CDR2 FYEKMQ (reference sequence). V was clipped by 3 bases and J by 6 bases; unmatched bases: 3. The CDR3 is CASSLDRKDTQYF. The DNA of the CDR3 is TGTGCCAGCAGCTTGGACAGGAAGGATACGCAGTATTTT.

This clonotype was picked up many times. The chain combines TRBV12-3 or TRBV12-4 with TRBJ2-3, with 12 bases matching TRBD2. Germline trimming cut 8 bases from V and 2 bases from J; bases unmatched to any gene: 2. The CDR3 is made up of 14 amino acids. Written as DNA, the CDR3 is TGTGCCAGCGGACTAGCGGGATTCACAGATACGCAGTATTTT. This gives the protein CASGLAGFTDTQYF.

This clonotype has only a few counts. This chain links TRBV2 with TRBJ1-5, with TRBD1 as a possible D gene (5 bases). The germline CDR1 and CDR2 sequences are SNHLY and FYNNEI. The CDR3 covers 14 residues. With 7 bases removed from V and 0 bases from J, the gap between germline ends came to 10 bases. The CDR3 here is CASTRQNSNQPQHF. In nucleotides, the CDR3 is TGTGCCAGCACTAGACAGAATAGCAATCAGCCCCAGCATTTT. Complete variable domain (other parts from reference TRBV2 and TRBJ1-5): EPEVTQTPSHQVTQMGQEVILRCVPISNHLYFYWYRQILGQKVEFLVSFYNNEISEKSEIFDDQFSVERPDGSNFTLKIRSTKLEDSAMYFCASTRQNSNQPQHFGDGTRLSIL.

The rearrangement links TRBV7-9 to TRBJ2-7; D is uncertain. With 4 bases removed from V and 0 bases from J, the gap between germline ends came to 19 bases. Germline V CDR1 and CDR2: SEHNR, FQNEAQ (reference sequence). CDR3 length equals 17 residues. CDR3 coding DNA: TGTGCCAGCAGCTATAATGGACGGAAAATCAGCTCCTACGAGCAGTACTTC. It yields the protein CASSYNGRKISSYEQYF.

Note on this clonotype: One base away lies a much larger clone, so this may be a sequencing read error. This chain links TRBV12-3 or TRBV12-4 with TRBJ2-1, with 11 bases lining up with TRBD2. The CDR3 is made up of 15 amino acids. Trimming cost V 5 bases and J 8 bases; bases outside gene matches: 8. CDR3 loop: CASSPSGRMNDEQFF. As DNA, the CDR3 is TGTGCCAGCAGTCCTAGCGGGAGGATGAACGATGAGCAGTTCTTC.

This clonotype was seen many times. The rearrangement uses TRBV2 and TRBJ1-2; 9 bases are shared with TRBD1. The germline V gene has CDR1 SNHLY and CDR2 FYNNEI. Trimming cost V 6 bases and J 7 bases; bases outside gene matches: 12. This CDR3 contains 15 residues. This chain's CDR3 is CASRQPGQGTGGYTF. The CDR3 coding sequence is TGTGCCAGCAGGCAACCGGGACAGGGTACCGGTGGCTACACCTTC.

This sequence joins TRBV6-2 or TRBV6-3 and TRBJ2-1, with 9 bases fitting TRBD2. The CDR3 loop spans 17 amino acids. J gave up 5 bases and V 2 bases, and 10 bases lay outside the gene matches. The V gene's germline CDR1 is MNHEY and CDR2 SVGEGT. This chain's CDR3 is CASSYGVRAGGDNEQFF. The DNA for the CDR3 is TGTGCCAGCAGTTACGGTGTACGGGCGGGAGGGGACAATGAGCAGTTCTTC.

This chain joins TRBV19 and TRBJ1-5; D call uncertain. Germline CDR1 is LNHDA and CDR2 is SQIVND (reference sequence). The CDR3 consists of 19 residues. V was pared by 7 bases and J by 1 base, with 26 bases between. This CDR3 reads CASKAPGRRALGSNQPQHF. CDR3 nucleotides: TGTGCCAGTAAGGCCCCAGGCCGGCGGGCTCTTGGAAGCAATCAGCCCCAGCATTTT.

Worth noting for this clonotype: A much larger clone lies one base from this, so it may be a read error. This chain links TRBV29-1 with TRBJ2-7, with a possible D match to TRBD1 (6 bases). The CDR3 totals 13 residues. V lost 5 bases and J 2 bases, leaving 13 bases between the germline ends. The V gene's germline CDR1 is SQVTM and CDR2 ANQGSEA. This chain's CDR3 is CSVTAGVTYEQYF. CDR3 nucleotides: TGCAGCGTTACGGCAGGGGTGACCTACGAGCAGTACTTC.

This clonotype was found many times. The chain couples TRBV18 to TRBJ1-5; D perhaps matches TRBD1 (5 bases). There are 16 residues in the CDR3. V was trimmed by 6 bases and J by 2 bases, leaving 17 bases between them. Germline loops: CDR1 KGHSH, CDR2 LQKENI. The CDR3 coding sequence is TGTGCCAGCTCTCGGGACTCTTCCCGGGGCAATCAGCCCCAGCATTTT. Translation: CASSRDSSRGNQPQHF.

This clonotype appeared many times. The chain recombines TRBV2 with TRBJ2-3, with TRBD2 as a possible D gene (5 bases). This CDR3 region has 13 residues. Between the trimmed V and J ends, which lost 5 bases and 4 bases, there was a span of 10 bases. Germline lookup yields CDR1 SNHLY and CDR2 FYNNEI. The CDR3 coding sequence is TGTGCCAGCAGTTCCGGGAACGCAGATACGCAGTATTTT. This encodes CASSSGNADTQYF.

This clonotype was observed a handful of times. J is TRBJ1-4 and V is TRBV25-1, with 7 bases lining up with TRBD1. Unmatched junction bases numbered 12, after V lost 10 bases and J lost 10 bases. Germline CDR1 reads MGHDK; CDR2 reads SYGVNS. The CDR3 sequence is 13 residues long. CDR3 amino acids: CATQGETIGKLFF. The CDR3, as DNA: TGTGCCACTCAGGGGGAAACTATTGGAAAACTGTTTTTT.

This clonotype was seen many times. This chain joins TRBV11-2 and TRBJ2-1, with D unclear. This CDR3 contains 11 residues. V shed 4 bases and J shed 8 bases, with 6 bases lying between them. Per germline, CDR1 SGHAT and CDR2 FQNNGV. The CDR3: CASSSRDEQFF. The CDR3 coding sequence is TGTGCCAGCAGCTCAAGGGATGAGCAGTTCTTC.